Below, one TCR beta chain is given with its context. Libraries were prepared by immunoSEQ multiplex PCR; TCRdb keeps only in-frame clonotypes and omits some of them. The sample lists approximately 350,000 clones, about 90% occurring once. This sample stems from a study of blood T cell repertoires in COVID-19. About the research overall: In each case, the material was cDNA or gDNA derived from T cells, B-cell-depleted T cells, or PBMCs.

In germline, CDR1 is LNHDA, CDR2 SQIVND (reference sequence). V lost 8 bases to trimming and J lost 6 bases; unmatched junction nucleotides: 7. This CDR3 contains 14 residues. This chain connects TRBV19 to TRBJ2-2; the match to TRBD1 covers 9 bases. What was sequenced was peripheral blood. The clonotype originates from a woman aged 18-29 years who had recovered from COVID-19. The CDR3 spells CASSGTGIPGELFF. The CDR3 nucleotides are TGTGCCAGTTCCGGGACAGGGATCCCCGGGGAGCTGTTTTTT.